The sequence of this TCR beta chain was determined in a study of control samples from healthy donors and cancer patients. The method was immunoSEQ multiplex PCR; TCRdb's version includes in-frame clones alone and lacks a portion of them. The data show about 130,000 clones, 92% seen once. This CDR3 spans 13 amino acids. Germline V gene data show CDR1 as SGHVS and CDR2 as FNYEAQ. V shed 5 bases and J 8 bases; nucleotides not matched to a gene: 5. The sequencing input was blood. The chain is built from TRBV7-6 and TRBJ1-2; 10 bases fit TRBD1. This TCR was recovered from a woman aged 50 to 60 in good health. The CDR3 loop reads CASSLGQGLGYTF. CDR3 in DNA: TGTGCCAGCAGCCTGGGACAGGGGTTGGGCTACACCTTC. Using reference TRBV7-6 and TRBJ1-2 for the parts outside the CDR3, the full variable domain is GAGVSQSPRYKVTKRGQDVALRCDPISGHVSLYWYRQALGQGPEFLTYFNYEAQQDKSGLPNDRFSAERPEGSISTLTIQRTEQRDSAMYRCASSLGQGLGYTFGSGTRLTVV.